This T cell receptor beta chain was recovered during a study of multiple sclerosis patients with progressive multifocal leukoencephalopathy. Germline assignment: CDR1 SGHDT and CDR2 YYEEEE. The CDR3 totals 12 residues. With 0 bases removed from V and 8 bases from J, the gap between germline ends came to 8 bases. Time point defined: time of PML onset. Method: immunoSEQ multiplex PCR; TCRdb's copy keeps in-frame clones and lacks some. This repertoire shows roughly 28,000 clones, approximately 85% found once; its top ten account for around 12%. This chain joins TRBV5-6 and TRBJ1-2; maybe TRBD1 (5 bases). Sample: PBMCs, taken from a patient treated with natalizumab. This sequence originates from a woman in her 30s with progressive multifocal leukoencephalopathy. Here the CDR3 reads CASSLAGGGYTF. The CDR3 region has the DNA TGTGCCAGCAGCTTGGCGGGGGGAGGCTACACCTTC.